These T cell receptor beta chains were read from a single sample in a study of blood T cell repertoires in COVID-19. Clones were read by immunoSEQ multiplex PCR, and TCRdb kept only the in-frame ones, dropping some. The sample records 340,000 or so clones, 80% to 90% being singletons. Sequenced sample: PBMCs or T cells enriched from blood (not recorded which). Receptors were obtained from a woman aged 35 to 49 with acute COVID-19. Each CDR3 is given with its conserved first and last residue. The order of the fields is J gene, V gene, CDR3 protein.

J: TRBJ2-1
V: TRBV5-4
CDR3: CASSFLKGAVGEQFF

J: TRBJ1-1
V: TRBV7-2
CDR3: CASSYRMNTEAFF

J: TRBJ2-5
V: TRBV7-9
CDR3: CASSLGTGGETQYF

J: TRBJ2-1
V: TRBV27
CDR3: CASSLRGLDYNEQFF

J: TRBJ1-1
V: TRBV11-2
CDR3: CASSLARNTEAFF

J: TRBJ1-6
V: TRBV12-3/TRBV12-4
CDR3: CASSPYNSPLHF

J: TRBJ2-5
V: TRBV5-1
CDR3: CASSMTTGQETQYF

J: TRBJ2-5
V: TRBV5-4
CDR3: CASSSGLAGFQETQYF

J: TRBJ1-6
V: TRBV19
CDR3: CASSIEVSNSPLHF

J: TRBJ1-1
V: TRBV5-1
CDR3: CASSLPLTGTEAFF

J: TRBJ2-7
V: TRBV18
CDR3: CASSPPFRGQGSYEQYF

J: TRBJ2-7
V: TRBV2
CDR3: CASILNRQAEQYF

J: TRBJ2-3
V: TRBV6-5
CDR3: CASSYGGRSDTQYF

J: TRBJ2-2
V: TRBV5-1
CDR3: CASSLRARSNTGELFF

J: TRBJ2-3
V: TRBV9
CDR3: CASSNSPPGSSTDTQYF

J: TRBJ1-2
V: TRBV5-1
CDR3: CASSIGLQGDGYTF

J: TRBJ2-1
V: TRBV6-5
CDR3: CASSYRAAQGYNEQFF

J: TRBJ2-3
V: TRBV9
CDR3: CASSVGGRGTDTQYF